This TCR beta chain was captured in a study of OX40 agonist ivuxolimab in advanced cancers. About the investigation overall: Ivuxolimab was an agonistic, fully human IgG2 monoclonal antibody directed against OX40 (CD134), a costimulatory receptor. Intravenous ivuxolimab was administered to patients every 2 weeks at six dose levels: 0.01, 0.1, 0.3, 1.5, 3 and 10 mg/kg. Among the roughly 52 dose-escalation patients, around 19 had hepatocellular carcinoma, 15 melanoma, 9 renal cell carcinoma and 9 head and neck cancer. In the dose-escalation cohort, 70% to 85% of patients were male, and the mean age was roughly 60 years with a range of about 23 to 79. Patients were allowed to have had prior anti-PD-1, anti-PD-L1 or anti-CTLA-4 therapy, and roughly 40% of the dose-escalation patients had been treated with checkpoint inhibitors. Three dose-escalation patients achieved partial responses, one with hepatocellular carcinoma and two with cutaneous melanoma. Peripheral TCRbeta sequencing was intended to test whether TCR sequence diversity was altered and clonal T-cell expansion was caused by ivuxolimab. The paper covers the monotherapy dose-escalation part of the phase I ivuxolimab trial, which included N ≈ 50 patients.

There are 13 amino acids in the CDR3, from cysteine to phenylalanine inclusive. CDR3 DNA is the only sequence kept; it has 39 bases, read in frame from the first base. CDR1 and CDR2 are drawn from the germline V gene: SNHLY, FYNNEI. V is cut by 8 bases and J by 0 bases, and the space between the germline ends is 10 bases. This clone was observed a handful of times. What this receptor recognizes is not known. No per-base quality is available; no much larger clone lies one base away. The trial excluded patients who had a history of autoimmune disease or who were on systemic immunosuppression. Peripheral blood for TCR sequencing was drawn from every dose cohort at baseline, at cycle 4 day 1 and at cycle 7 day 1. Samples came from an open-label, multicenter, first-in-human phase I dose-escalation trial of ivuxolimab. Adults with locally advanced or metastatic head and neck squamous cell, hepatocellular, melanoma or renal cell carcinoma were enrolled in the trial. Before TCR sequencing, CD4+ T cells and CD8+ T cells were sorted from peripheral blood as separate populations.

To sequence the TCRbeta CDR3 region, genomic DNA was isolated from the sorted cells. TCRbeta CDR3 regions were sequenced using the immunoSEQ Assay. TCRdb retrieved this table from immuneACCESS and kept in-frame rearrangements only. Not all clones are present; in checked studies, unresolved V genes account for under half, and no reason is known for the remainder. This sample is represented by more than 45,000 clones; more than 70% of them were singletons. Clones ranked in the top ten supply around 4.3% of the sample. Broad study findings and their caveats: Low levels of normalized T-cell clonal expansion were also shown by some nonresponding patients. Which antigens the clonally expanded peripheral T cells were specific for was not determined. Clonal expansion of both CD4+ and CD8+ blood T cells was observed from baseline to week 6 at doses 0.1 to 3.0 mg/kg. Partial responders in the 0.1-3.0 mg/kg groups had among the lowest normalized peripheral clonal expansion, especially among CD8+ T cells. After ivuxolimab, CD8+ T cells had more expanded clones than CD4+ T cells on average.

This clonotype was obtained from an adult with an advanced solid tumor such as melanoma, head and neck, liver or kidney cancer. This specimen was CD4+ or CD8+ T cells sorted from blood, taken in a trial of the OX40 agonist ivuxolimab. The receptor chain draws on TRBV2 and TRBJ1-1, with the D gene not clear enough to name. The CDR3 region: CASYKDLNTEAFF. The DNA is TGTGCCAGCTACAAGGACTTGAACACTGAAGCTTTCTTT.